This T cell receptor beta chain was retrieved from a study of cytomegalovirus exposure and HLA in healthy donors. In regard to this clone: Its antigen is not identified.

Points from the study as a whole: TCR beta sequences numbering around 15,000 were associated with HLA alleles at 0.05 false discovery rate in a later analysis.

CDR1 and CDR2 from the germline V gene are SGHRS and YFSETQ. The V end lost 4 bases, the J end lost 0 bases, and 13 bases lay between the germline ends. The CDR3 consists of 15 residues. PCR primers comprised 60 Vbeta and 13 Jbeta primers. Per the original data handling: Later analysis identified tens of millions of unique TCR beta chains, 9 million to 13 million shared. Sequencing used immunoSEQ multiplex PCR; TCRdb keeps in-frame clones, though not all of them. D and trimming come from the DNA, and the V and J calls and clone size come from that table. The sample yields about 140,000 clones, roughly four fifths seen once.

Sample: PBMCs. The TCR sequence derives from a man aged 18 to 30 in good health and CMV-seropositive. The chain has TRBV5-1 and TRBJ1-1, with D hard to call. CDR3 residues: CASSALGTMNTEAFF. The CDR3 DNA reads TGCGCCAGCAGCGCACTAGGAACCATGAACACTGAAGCTTTCTTT.